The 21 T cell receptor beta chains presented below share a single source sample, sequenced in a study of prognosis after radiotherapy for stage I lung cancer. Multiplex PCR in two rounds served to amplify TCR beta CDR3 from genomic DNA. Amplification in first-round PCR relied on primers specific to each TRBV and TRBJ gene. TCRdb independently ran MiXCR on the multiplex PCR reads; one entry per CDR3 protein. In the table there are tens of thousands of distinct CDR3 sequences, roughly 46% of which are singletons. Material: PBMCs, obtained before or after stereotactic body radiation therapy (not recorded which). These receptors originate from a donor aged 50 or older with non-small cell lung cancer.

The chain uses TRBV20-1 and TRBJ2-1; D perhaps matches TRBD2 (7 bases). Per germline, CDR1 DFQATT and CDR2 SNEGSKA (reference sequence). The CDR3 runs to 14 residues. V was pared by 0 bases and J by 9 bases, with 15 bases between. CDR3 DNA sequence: TGCAGTGCTAGAGATAGGGGGAGGGACTTTGAGCAGTTCTTC. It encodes CSARDRGRDFEQFF.

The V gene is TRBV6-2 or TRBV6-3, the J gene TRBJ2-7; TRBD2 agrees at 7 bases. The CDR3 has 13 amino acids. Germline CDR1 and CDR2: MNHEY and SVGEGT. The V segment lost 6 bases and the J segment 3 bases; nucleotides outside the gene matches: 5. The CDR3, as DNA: TGTGCCAGCAGCTCATCGGGGGGCTACGAGCAGTACTTC. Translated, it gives CASSSSGGYEQYF.

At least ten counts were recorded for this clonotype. CDR3 nucleotide sequence: TGCAGTGCTAGGGCCTCGGGGGGAGGTACGCAGTATTTT. It yields the protein CSARASGGGTQYF. The V gene is TRBV20-1, the J gene TRBJ2-3; 7 nucleotides agree with TRBD2. Germline V gene data show CDR1 as DFQATT and CDR2 as SNEGSKA (reference sequence). This CDR3 spans 13 amino acids. The V segment lost 3 bases and the J segment 8 bases; nucleotides outside the gene matches: 8.

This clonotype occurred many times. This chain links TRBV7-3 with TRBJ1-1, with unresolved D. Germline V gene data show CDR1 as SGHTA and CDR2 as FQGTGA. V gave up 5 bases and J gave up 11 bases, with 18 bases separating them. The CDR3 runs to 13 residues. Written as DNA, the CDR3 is TGTGCCAGCAGCCAGACCCGGGGAAGTCGGGCTTTCTTT. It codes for CASSQTRGSRAFF.

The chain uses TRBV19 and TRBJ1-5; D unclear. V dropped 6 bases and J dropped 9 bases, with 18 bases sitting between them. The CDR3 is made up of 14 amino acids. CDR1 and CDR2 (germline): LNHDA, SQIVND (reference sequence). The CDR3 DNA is TGTGCCAGTAGGAACAGATGGTGGGAGAGGCCCCAGCATTTT. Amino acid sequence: CASRNRWWERPQHF.

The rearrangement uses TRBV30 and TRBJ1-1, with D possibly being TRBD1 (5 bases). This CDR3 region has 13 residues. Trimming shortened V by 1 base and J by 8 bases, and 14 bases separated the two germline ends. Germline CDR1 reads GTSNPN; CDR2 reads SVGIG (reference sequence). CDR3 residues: CAWSAAGWREAFF. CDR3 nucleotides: TGTGCCTGGAGTGCAGCAGGGTGGAGGGAAGCTTTCTTT.

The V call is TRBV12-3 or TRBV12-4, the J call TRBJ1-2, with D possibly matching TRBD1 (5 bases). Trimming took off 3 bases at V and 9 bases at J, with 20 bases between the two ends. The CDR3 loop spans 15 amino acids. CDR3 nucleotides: TGTGCCAGCAGTTTTGCTAGCGGGACTACGACTTGCTACACCTTC. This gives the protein CASSFASGTTTCYTF.

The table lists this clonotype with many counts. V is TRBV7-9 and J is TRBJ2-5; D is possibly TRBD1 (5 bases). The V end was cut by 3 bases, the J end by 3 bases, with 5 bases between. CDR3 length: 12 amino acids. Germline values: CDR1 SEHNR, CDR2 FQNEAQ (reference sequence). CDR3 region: CASSFREETQYF. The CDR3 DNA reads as TGTGCCAGCAGCTTCAGGGAAGAGACCCAGTACTTC.

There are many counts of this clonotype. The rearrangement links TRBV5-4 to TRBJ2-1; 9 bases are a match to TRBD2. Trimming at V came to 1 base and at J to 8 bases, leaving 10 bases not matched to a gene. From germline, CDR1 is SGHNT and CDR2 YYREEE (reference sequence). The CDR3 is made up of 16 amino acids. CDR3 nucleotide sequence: TGTGCCAGCAGCTTGCTCGGGACTAGCAGAGGTCATGAGCAGTTCTTC. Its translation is CASSLLGTSRGHEQFF.

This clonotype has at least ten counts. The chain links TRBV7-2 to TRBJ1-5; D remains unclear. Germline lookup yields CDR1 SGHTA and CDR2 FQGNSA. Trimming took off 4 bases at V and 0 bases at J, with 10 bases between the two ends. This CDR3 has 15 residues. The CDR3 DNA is TGTGCCAGCAGCTCCCAGGTTTATAGCAATCAGCCCCAGCATTTT. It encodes CASSSQVYSNQPQHF.

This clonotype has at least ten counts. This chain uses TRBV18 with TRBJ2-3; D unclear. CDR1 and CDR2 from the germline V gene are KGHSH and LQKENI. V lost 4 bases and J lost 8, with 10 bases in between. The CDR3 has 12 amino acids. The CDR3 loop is CASSQDASTQYF. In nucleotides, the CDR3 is TGTGCCAGCTCACAGGACGCTTCTACGCAGTATTTT.

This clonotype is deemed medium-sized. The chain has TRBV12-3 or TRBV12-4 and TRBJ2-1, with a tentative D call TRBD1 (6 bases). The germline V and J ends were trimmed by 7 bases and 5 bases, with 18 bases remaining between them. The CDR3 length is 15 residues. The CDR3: CASTPQRTVHNEQFF. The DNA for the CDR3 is TGTGCCAGCACCCCGCAGAGGACAGTTCACAATGAGCAGTTCTTC.

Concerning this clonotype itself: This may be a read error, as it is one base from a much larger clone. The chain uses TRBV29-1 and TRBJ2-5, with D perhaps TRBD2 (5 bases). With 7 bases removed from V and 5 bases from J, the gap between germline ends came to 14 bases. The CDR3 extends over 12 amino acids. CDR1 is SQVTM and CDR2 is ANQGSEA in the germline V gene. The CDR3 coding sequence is TGCAGCGGGTCTTTTGAGCGGGAGACCCAGTACTTC. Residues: CSGSFERETQYF.

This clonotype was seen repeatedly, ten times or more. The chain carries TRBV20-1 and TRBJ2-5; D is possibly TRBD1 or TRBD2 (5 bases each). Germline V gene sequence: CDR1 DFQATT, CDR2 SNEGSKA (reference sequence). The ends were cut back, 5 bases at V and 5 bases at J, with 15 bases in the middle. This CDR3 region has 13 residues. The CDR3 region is CSASMGRGETQYF. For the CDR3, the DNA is TGCAGTGCTTCAATGGGACGCGGGGAGACCCAGTACTTC.

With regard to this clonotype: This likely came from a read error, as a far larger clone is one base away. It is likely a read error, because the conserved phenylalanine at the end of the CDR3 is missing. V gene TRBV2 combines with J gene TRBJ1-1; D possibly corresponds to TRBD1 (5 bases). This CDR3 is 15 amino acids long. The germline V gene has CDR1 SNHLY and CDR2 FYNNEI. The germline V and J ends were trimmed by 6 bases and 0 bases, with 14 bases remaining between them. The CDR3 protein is CASSGHRGMNTEAFL. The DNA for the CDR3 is TGTGCCAGCAGCGGACACCGGGGCATGAACACTGAAGCTTTCCTT.

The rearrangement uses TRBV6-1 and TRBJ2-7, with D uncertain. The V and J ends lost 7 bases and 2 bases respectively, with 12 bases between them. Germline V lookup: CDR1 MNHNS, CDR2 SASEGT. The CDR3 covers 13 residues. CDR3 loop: CASTLGMPYEQYF. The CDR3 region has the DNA TGTGCCAGCACCCTGGGGATGCCCTACGAGCAGTACTTC.

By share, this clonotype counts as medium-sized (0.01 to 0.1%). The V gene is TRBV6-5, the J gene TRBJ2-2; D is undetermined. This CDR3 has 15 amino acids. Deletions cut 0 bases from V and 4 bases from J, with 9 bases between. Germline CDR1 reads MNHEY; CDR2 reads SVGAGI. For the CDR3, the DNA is TGTGCCAGCAGTTACTCGAACCAGTTCACCGGGGAGCTGTTTTTT. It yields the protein CASSYSNQFTGELFF.

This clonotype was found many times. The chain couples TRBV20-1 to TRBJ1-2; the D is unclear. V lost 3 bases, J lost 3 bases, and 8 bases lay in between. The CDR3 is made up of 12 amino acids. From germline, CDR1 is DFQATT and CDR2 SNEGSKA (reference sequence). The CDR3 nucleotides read TGCAGTGCTAGCCCCTGGGACTATGGCTACACCTTC. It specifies CSASPWDYGYTF.

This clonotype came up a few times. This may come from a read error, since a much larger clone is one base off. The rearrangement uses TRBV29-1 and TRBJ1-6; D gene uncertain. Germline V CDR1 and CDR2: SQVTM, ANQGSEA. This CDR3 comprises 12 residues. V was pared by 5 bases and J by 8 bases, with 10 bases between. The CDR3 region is CSVSSCDSPLHF. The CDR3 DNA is TGCAGCGTTTCCTCGTGTGATTCACCCCTCCACTTT.

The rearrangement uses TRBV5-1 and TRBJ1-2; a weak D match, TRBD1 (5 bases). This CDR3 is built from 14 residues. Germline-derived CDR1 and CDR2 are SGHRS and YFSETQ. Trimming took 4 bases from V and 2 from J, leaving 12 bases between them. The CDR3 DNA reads TGCGCCAGCAGCATGGACGGGGCCAACTATGGCTACACCTTC. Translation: CASSMDGANYGYTF.

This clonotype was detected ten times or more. The CDR3: CASSQGNSGTYEQYF. In nucleotides, the CDR3 is TGTGCCAGCAGCCAAGGGAATAGCGGCACCTACGAGCAGTACTTC. The chain is built from TRBV3-1 and TRBJ2-7; a weak D match, TRBD2 (6 bases). V dropped 1 base and J dropped 2 bases, with 12 bases sitting between them. Germline CDR1 reads LGHDT; CDR2 reads YNNKEL (reference sequence). The CDR3 loop spans 15 amino acids.